Described below is a single TCR beta chain sequence and its context. Its antigen is undetermined. Clones were read by immunoSEQ multiplex PCR, and TCRdb kept only the in-frame ones, dropping some. This repertoire shows over 25,000 clones, approximately 76% found once; its top ten account for under 15%. The sample comes from a study of CD4 T cells in relation to SARS-CoV-2 and coronaviruses. Study background: TCR beta CDR3s were sequenced after roughly eleven-day antigen culture of PBMCs. No peptide or an HIV-1 Nef peptide pool served as negative control. Study-level points and caveats: In roughly two thirds of donors, memory CD4+ clonotypes crossrecognized SARS-CoV-2 and at least one common cold coronavirus spike.

CD4+ T cells from unexposed donors were obtained before the COVID-19 pandemic (2011-2018). After roughly 9 days of culture, CD4+ T cells were isolated. V dropped 1 base and J dropped 3 bases, with 11 bases sitting between them. The CDR3 extends over 14 amino acids. Germline V gene data show CDR1 as SGHDT and CDR2 as YYEEEE. The sequence was collected from a human donor in good health. The chain uses TRBV5-6 and TRBJ2-7; either TRBD1 or TRBD2 may fit D (6 bases each). Sequencing used CD4+ T cells from PBMCs, cultured in vitro. CDR3 coding DNA: TGTGCCAGCAGCTTGACGGGGGCAAACTACGAGCAGTACTTC. Translated: CASSLTGANYEQYF.